This passage covers 24 T cell receptor beta chains from one sample sequenced in a study of blood T cell repertoires in COVID-19 (TCRdb year 2020). The method was the immunoSEQ multiplex PCR assay. The clones in this table, taken by TCRdb from immuneACCESS, are in-frame only. Not every clone is retained; where verified, under half of the shortfall comes from an unresolved V gene, and the cause of the rest is unknown. Present in this sample are tens of thousands of clones, about 81% of which were seen just once. The leading ten clones occupy 13% to 15% of the sample. Sequenced input: peripheral blood. Source of these receptors: a human donor with acute or convalescent COVID-19. The donor label of this sample is uncertain.

This chain links TRBV4-1 with TRBJ2-2; D may be TRBD1 (5 bases). V was trimmed by 2 bases and J by 5 bases, leaving 12 bases between them. This CDR3 spans 15 amino acids. The V gene's germline CDR1 is MGHRA and CDR2 YSYEKL. The CDR3 loop is CASSQPLRGTGELFF. The DNA of the CDR3 is TGCGCCAGCAGCCAACCTCTTAGGGGTACCGGGGAGCTGTTTTTT.

The chain couples TRBV12-3 or TRBV12-4 to TRBJ1-2; D is unresolved. Trimming cost V 5 bases and J 8 bases, with 9 bases left between them. The length of the CDR3 is 11 residues. For the CDR3, the DNA is TGTGCCAGCAGTGCTGCGGGGGGCTACACCTTC. This encodes CASSAAGGYTF.

The V call is TRBV30, the J call TRBJ2-2; D unclear. The CDR3 extends over 16 amino acids. The germline V and J ends were trimmed by 0 bases and 1 base, with 12 bases remaining between them. Germline-derived CDR1 and CDR2 are GTSNPN and SVGIG (reference sequence). The CDR3 DNA follows: TGTGCCTGGAGTGTACGCAGGATCGGGAACACCGGGGAGCTGTTTTTT. Translating gives CAWSVRRIGNTGELFF. Together with reference TRBV30 and TRBJ2-2, the CDR3 gives the full variable domain: SQTIHQWPATLVQPVGSPLSLECTVEGTSNPNLYWYRQAAGRGLQLLFYSVGIGQISSEVPQNLSASRPQDRQFILSSKKLLLSDSGFYLCAWSVRRIGNTGELFFGEGSRLTVL.

J is TRBJ2-4 and V is TRBV4-2, with TRBD2 as a possible D gene (6 bases). Germline lookup yields CDR1 LGHNA and CDR2 YNFKEQ. The germline V and J ends were trimmed by 0 bases and 0 bases, with 12 bases remaining between them. The CDR3 is 17 amino acids. In DNA, the CDR3 is TGTGCCAGCAGCCAAGATTCGGGGGTACTAGCCAAAAACATTCAGTACTTC. Translation: CASSQDSGVLAKNIQYF.

The chain recombines TRBV19 with TRBJ2-3; D possibly corresponds to TRBD2 (5 bases). Germline CDR1 and CDR2: LNHDA and SQIVND (reference sequence). Trimming removed 3 bases at V and 0 bases at J, with 10 bases between. The CDR3 spans 15 residues. CDR3 DNA sequence: TGTGCCAGTAGTATGAGTAGGACTAGCACAGATACGCAGTATTTT. Translated, it gives CASSMSRTSTDTQYF. Drawing the rest from reference TRBV19 and TRBJ2-3, the complete variable domain is DGGITQSPKYLFRKEGQNVTLSCEQNLNHDAMYWYRQDPGQGLRLIYYSQIVNDFQKGDIAEGYSVSREKKESFPLTVTSAQKNPTAFYLCASSMSRTSTDTQYFGPGTRLTVL.

The chain is built from TRBV12-3 or TRBV12-4 and TRBJ1-1; D is ambiguous. V shed 2 bases and J shed 0 bases, with 4 bases lying between them. The CDR3 loop spans 13 amino acids. CDR3 nucleotide sequence: TGTGCCAGCAGTTTATCAATGAACACTGAAGCTTTCTTT. Encoded protein: CASSLSMNTEAFF.

The rearrangement links TRBV7-2 to TRBJ2-1, with TRBD2 as a possible D gene (6 bases). CDR1 is SGHTA and CDR2 is FQGNSA in the germline V gene. V was pared by 1 base and J by 9 bases, with 10 bases between. The CDR3 has 13 residues. The CDR3 DNA follows: TGTGCCAGCAGCTTAGGACTAGTCGGTGAGCAGTTCTTC. The encoded protein is CASSLGLVGEQFF.

In this sample, this clone turned up a few times. The genes are TRBV18 and TRBJ1-2; D is uncertain. Germline V gene sequence: CDR1 KGHSH, CDR2 LQKENI. The CDR3 has 14 amino acids. Trimming took off 2 bases at V and 2 bases at J, with 9 bases between the two ends. This CDR3 reads CASSPGGSNYGYTF. In DNA form, the CDR3 reads TGTGCCAGCTCACCAGGCGGATCAAACTATGGCTACACCTTC.

The genes are TRBV5-6 and TRBJ1-1; possibly TRBD1 for D (6 bases). Germline loops: CDR1 SGHDT, CDR2 YYEEEE. The CDR3 loop spans 15 amino acids. With 5 bases removed from V and 4 bases from J, the gap between germline ends came to 18 bases. The CDR3 DNA reads as TGTGCCAGCAGTTCTTGGGGACACCTCACCACTGAAGCTTTCTTT. Translation: CASSSWGHLTTEAFF.

This clone has just one count. This rearrangement joins TRBV7-9 to TRBJ2-3; D is possibly TRBD1 (6 bases). The CDR3 loop spans 12 amino acids. The V gene's germline CDR1 is SEHNR and CDR2 FQNEAQ (reference sequence). The germline V and J ends were trimmed by 6 bases and 6 bases, with 10 bases remaining between them. The CDR3 sequence: CASRGGGDTQYF. DNA for the CDR3: TGTGCCAGCAGAGGGGGTGGGGATACGCAGTATTTT.

The table lists this clone with a few counts. This chain links TRBV4-3 with TRBJ1-2; unclear D gene. The germline gives CDR1 LGHNA, CDR2 YSLEER. The germline V and J ends were trimmed by 2 bases and 3 bases, with 19 bases remaining between them. The CDR3 totals 17 residues. DNA for the CDR3: TGCGCCAGCAGCCAAACCCCAAGGACCGAGAGGGACTATGGCTACACCTTC. Translation: CASSQTPRTERDYGYTF.

The rearrangement joins TRBV5-1 to TRBJ1-1; D unclear. The CDR3 runs 16 residues. The germline V gene has CDR1 SGHRS and CDR2 YFSETQ. V was trimmed by 4 bases and J by 0 bases, leaving 16 bases between them. CDR3 loop: CASSPTGGTVNTEAFF. CDR3 bases: TGCGCCAGCAGCCCGACCGGTGGTACAGTGAACACTGAAGCTTTCTTT. The full variable domain, in which reference TRBV5-1 and TRBJ1-1 provide the parts outside the CDR3, is KAGVTQTPRYLIKTRGQQVTLSCSPISGHRSVSWYQQTPGQGLQFLFEYFSETQRNKGNFPGRFSGRQFSNSRSEMNVSTLELGDSALYLCASSPTGGTVNTEAFFGQGTRLTVV.

The genes are TRBV11-2 and TRBJ2-3, with TRBD1 matching over 8 bases. CDR3 length equals 15 residues. With 3 bases clipped from V and 2 bases from J, the junction kept 4 bases outside the gene matches. CDR1 and CDR2 (germline): SGHAT, FQNNGV. The CDR3 sequence is CASSLGGQVTDTQYF. The CDR3, as DNA: TGTGCCAGCAGCTTGGGGGGACAGGTCACAGATACGCAGTATTTT.

The sample holds one count of this clone. The chain has TRBV4-1 and TRBJ1-1; 9 positions match TRBD1. CDR1 and CDR2 from the germline V gene are MGHRA and YSYEKL. The V segment lost 3 bases and the J segment 1 base; nucleotides outside the gene matches: 6. The CDR3 runs 16 residues. CDR3 loop: CASSQGTGRGNTEAFF. The CDR3 bases are TGCGCCAGCAGCCAGGGGACAGGGCGAGGGAACACTGAAGCTTTCTTT.

This chain links TRBV9 with TRBJ2-3, with D perhaps matching TRBD2 (5 bases). There are 16 residues in the CDR3. Germline CDR1 is SGDLS and CDR2 is YYNGEE. Trimming stripped 4 bases from V and 0 bases from J, with 15 bases between. The CDR3 sequence: CASSPRTGMSTDTQYF. The CDR3 bases are TGTGCCAGCAGCCCCCGGACGGGGATGAGCACAGATACGCAGTATTTT.

V and J are TRBV2 and TRBJ2-7; 9 bases match TRBD2. The V segment lost 7 bases and the J segment 2 bases; nucleotides outside the gene matches: 18. The CDR3 length is 18 residues. In germline, CDR1 is SNHLY, CDR2 FYNNEI. The CDR3 sequence is CASTPGRLAGVSPYEQYF. As DNA, the CDR3 is TGTGCCAGCACTCCCGGAAGGTTAGCGGGAGTATCCCCCTACGAGCAGTACTTC.

This sequence joins TRBV6-2 or TRBV6-3 and TRBJ2-3; TRBD2 matches at 10 bases. V trimming: 5 bases; J trimming: 0 bases; junction bases outside the gene matches: 20. CDR3 length equals 21 residues. Germline CDR1 and CDR2: MNHEY and SVGEGT. As DNA, the CDR3 is TGTGCCAGCAGTCCCAGGGTCCTACTAGCGGGACTACTTACGAGCACAGATACGCAGTATTTT. Translated, it gives CASSPRVLLAGLLTSTDTQYF.

This chain joins TRBV13 and TRBJ2-2, with TRBD1 identical over 10 bases. The CDR3 runs 16 residues. V shed 4 bases, J shed 6 bases, and the junction held 8 bases outside the gene matches. Germline CDR1 and CDR2: PRHDT and FYEKMQ (reference sequence). This CDR3 reads CASSSPRQGAAGELFF. The DNA of the CDR3 is TGTGCCAGCAGCTCGCCGCGACAGGGGGCGGCCGGGGAGCTGTTTTTT.

The chain couples TRBV3-1 (or the pseudogene TRBV3-2) to TRBJ2-3; 8 bases are shared with TRBD2. V shed 0 bases, J shed 2 bases, and the junction held 4 bases outside the gene matches. CDR1 LGHDT and CDR2 YNNKEL come from the germline V gene (reference sequence). The CDR3 consists of 16 residues. The CDR3 spells CASSQEGAGDTDTQYF. The CDR3, as DNA: TGTGCCAGCAGCCAAGAAGGAGCGGGGGACACAGATACGCAGTATTTT.

V usage is TRBV5-1 and J usage is TRBJ1-2; possibly TRBD1 for D (5 bases). V was pared by 0 bases and J by 6 bases, with 9 bases between. In germline, CDR1 is SGHRS, CDR2 YFSETQ. The CDR3 consists of 13 residues. The CDR3 DNA reads TGCGCCAGCAGCTTGGCCAGGGATCATGGCTACACCTTC. This gives the protein CASSLARDHGYTF.

CDR3 sequence: CASSLAVRLVGYYNEQFF. Here the CDR3 DNA reads TGTGCCAGCAGCTTAGCCGTGAGACTAGTAGGGTACTACAATGAGCAGTTCTTC. The chain is built from TRBV7-6 and TRBJ2-1; perhaps TRBD2 as D (6 bases). Germline assignment: CDR1 SGHVS and CDR2 FNYEAQ. This CDR3 has 18 amino acids. Trimming cost V 0 bases and J 3 bases, with 18 bases left between them.

This chain uses TRBV5-6 with TRBJ1-6; D is possibly TRBD1 (5 bases). CDR3 length: 12 residues. Trimming stripped 2 bases from V and 18 bases from J, with 15 bases between. The germline CDR1 and CDR2 sequences are SGHDT and YYEEEE. The CDR3 DNA is TGTGCCAGCAGCTTTGGGGCGATGGGGTCCCACTTT. Translated, it gives CASSFGAMGSHF.

This chain connects TRBV14 to TRBJ2-7; tentatively, D is TRBD2 (5 bases). V was shortened by 3 bases and J by 6 bases, with 18 bases between the two germline ends. Per germline, CDR1 SGHDN and CDR2 FVKESK. The CDR3 loop spans 15 amino acids. CDR3 protein: CASSQSVSRRGEQYF. The CDR3, as DNA: TGTGCCAGCAGCCAGAGCGTCTCCCGCCGGGGCGAGCAGTACTTC.

The chain is built from TRBV7-2 and TRBJ1-2; TRBD1 is a possible D gene (5 bases). Germline V gives CDR1 SGHTA, CDR2 FQGNSA. V was clipped by 2 bases and J by 8 bases, with 18 bases between them. The CDR3 is made up of 15 amino acids. Written as DNA, the CDR3 is TGTGCCAGCAGCTTAATACCAGGGTTGGGAGGCGGCTACACCTTC. Translating gives CASSLIPGLGGGYTF.